This TCR beta chain was documented in a study of T cells in Graves' hyperthyroidism and ophthalmopathy. Study outcomes and limitations: Most thyroid clonotypes that were expanded above 0.001 also turned up in blood.

Germline loops: CDR1 SQVTM, CDR2 ANQGSEA. The CDR3 covers 12 residues. The ends were cut back, 4 bases at V and 6 bases at J, with 12 bases in the middle. TCR beta CDR3 regions were amplified from RNA. An initial round of RT-PCR targeting the TCR CDR3 relied on the HTBI primer set. TCRdb reprocessed the multiplex PCR reads via MiXCR and lists one record per CDR3 protein. This table holds about 500,000 distinct CDR3 sequences, approximately 49% found once. A note on this clonotype: The antigen is unknown.

The chain uses TRBV29-1 and TRBJ1-2; tentative D call: TRBD1 (6 bases). This sequence originates from an adult woman with Graves' disease, either hyperthyroidism or ophthalmopathy (not recorded which). Input material: peripheral blood or thyroid tissue (not recorded which). CDR3 protein: CSVVAGDDGYTF. The CDR3 DNA is TGCAGCGTTGTTGCAGGGGACGATGGCTACACCTTC.